These T cell receptor beta chains were read from a single sample in a study of control samples from healthy donors and cancer patients. The data were produced by immunoSEQ multiplex PCR, yet TCRdb's version contains in-frame clones alone and is incomplete. The profile shows approximately 70,000 clones, nearly 85% of them singletons. The sample consisted of blood. Receptors originate from a man aged 55 to 70 in good health. CDR3s include the opening cysteine and the closing phenylalanine or tryptophan. The D gene is left open where the match is weak. The size entry is marked missing in some rows and otherwise reads once, few, many or a size class.

once	NA	TRBV7-2	TRBJ1-2	TGTGCCAGCAGCGTACAGGGTCTGGGTCGTGGCTACACCTTC	CASSVQGLGRGYTF
once	NA	TRBV3-1/TRBV3-2	TRBJ1-4	TGTGCCAGCAGCCAAGACACGAGGGCAACTAATGAAAAACTGTTTTTT	CASSQDTRATNEKLFF
NA	NA	TRBV5-6	TRBJ2-1	TGTGCCAGCAGCTTGGTCTTTGGGACTGGACTGGAGGAGCAGTTCTTC	CASSLVFGTGLEEQFF
NA	NA	TRBV14	TRBJ1-1	TGTGCCAGCAGCCAAGGGGGTACTGAAGCTTTCTTT	CASSQGGTEAFF
NA	TRBD2	TRBV3-1/TRBV3-2	TRBJ2-1	TGTGCCAGCAGCCTTCTTGCGGGAGAGAGTGAGCAGTTCTTC	CASSLLAGESEQFF
NA	TRBD2	TRBV12-5	TRBJ2-7	TGTGCTAGTGCTTCCGTCCGCCTAGCGGGAGATCCCTACGAGCAGTACTTC	CASASVRLAGDPYEQYF
NA	TRBD1	TRBV18	TRBJ1-5	TGTGCCAGCTCACTACAGGGGGATGGCAATCAGCCCCAGCATTTT	CASSLQGDGNQPQHF
NA	TRBD2	TRBV15	TRBJ2-1	TGTGCCACCAGCAACTCGGAGCTGGGTAGCGGGTCCTTCATTTATGAGCAGTTCTTC	CATSNSELGSGSFIYEQFF
NA	TRBD2	TRBV9	TRBJ2-1	TGTGCCAGCAGCGTAGGGCGGGAGGGTTGGAATGAGCAGTTCTTC	CASSVGREGWNEQFF
NA	TRBD1	TRBV6-2/TRBV6-3	TRBJ2-7	TGTGCCAGCAGTTACCCCGCTTGGACAGGGGTCGGTGGGCAGTACTTC	CASSYPAWTGVGGQYF
once	TRBD1	TRBV11-2	TRBJ1-1	TGTGCCAGCAGCCTAGGACAGGGGGCGGGCACTGAAGCTTTCTTT	CASSLGQGAGTEAFF
NA	NA	TRBV7-9	TRBJ1-1	TGTGCCAGCAGCCTCGCGGTAAGCACTGAAGCTTTCTTT	CASSLAVSTEAFF
NA	TRBD2	TRBV12-5	TRBJ2-1	TGTGCTAGTGGTTTCAGCGGGAGCAATGAGCAGTTCTTC	CASGFSGSNEQFF
once	TRBD1	TRBV6-5	TRBJ1-1	TGTGCCAGCAGACAGGGGGCGAACACTGAAGCTTTCTTT	CASRQGANTEAFF
NA	NA	TRBV4-3	TRBJ2-2	TGCGCCAGCAGCCCCTCGTCCGGGGAGCTGTTTTTT	CASSPSSGELFF
NA	TRBD1	TRBV15	TRBJ1-5	TGTGCCACCAGCAGAGATGGGACAGTCCATCAGCCCCAGCATTTT	CATSRDGTVHQPQHF
NA	NA	TRBV3-1/TRBV3-2	TRBJ2-7	TGTGCCAGCAGCGCTGGGGGGGAGCAGTACTTC	CASSAGGEQYF
NA	TRBD2	TRBV10-2	TRBJ2-3	TGCGCCAGTCGACTAGCAAACACAGATACGCAGTATTTT	CASRLANTDTQYF
NA	NA	TRBV9	TRBJ2-3	TGTGCCAGCAATGCTTCGCCTGTTGATACGCAGTATTTT	CASNASPVDTQYF
NA	NA	TRBV11-2	TRBJ2-1	TGTGCCAGCAGCCCCCAACTCTCCTACAATGAGCAGTTCTTC	CASSPQLSYNEQFF
once	NA	TRBV10-2	TRBJ2-5	TGCGCCAGCACGGGCGGGGAGACCCAGTACTTC	CASTGGETQYF
once	NA	TRBV4-2	TRBJ2-7	TGTGCCAGCAGCCAAGAAGAGTCGGGGGAGCAGTACTTC	CASSQEESGEQYF
once	TRBD2	TRBV29-1	TRBJ2-5	TGCAGCGTTGGGGTCTTCGTGACTAGCGGGAGAGGGTACGAAGAGACCCAGTACTTC	CSVGVFVTSGRGYEETQYF
NA	NA	TRBV30	TRBJ2-7	TGTGCCTGGAACGGTCAGTCCTACGAGCAGTACTTC	CAWNGQSYEQYF
NA	NA	TRBV24-1	TRBJ2-2	TGTGCCACCGGGAGACAGAATACCGGGGAGCTGTTTTTT	CATGRQNTGELFF
NA	NA	TRBV30	TRBJ1-2	TGTGCCTGGTCAGGGGAGGGGTACTATGGCTACACCTTC	CAWSGEGYYGYTF
NA	TRBD2	TRBV27	TRBJ2-5	TGTGCCAGCAGTTCCTTGGGACTAGCGGTGCAAGAGACCCAGTACTTC	CASSSLGLAVQETQYF
NA	NA	TRBV5-1	TRBJ1-3	TGCGCCAGCAGCCCCGAGACCGGAAACACCATATATTTT	CASSPETGNTIYF
NA	NA	TRBV13	TRBJ2-5	TGTGCCAGCAGCCTGAACACCGGGGTTCAAGAGACCCAGTACTTC	CASSLNTGVQETQYF
NA	TRBD2	TRBV7-2	TRBJ2-1	TGTGCCAGCAGCTTAGTAGCAGCGGGAGTTAGTGTAAATGAGCAGTTCTTC	CASSLVAAGVSVNEQFF
NA	TRBD1	TRBV29-1	TRBJ1-1	TGCAGCGGAGGGAGGGGGCTGAGGACTGAAGCTTTCTTT	CSGGRGLRTEAFF
NA	TRBD2	TRBV3-1/TRBV3-2	TRBJ2-1	TGTGCCAGCAGCCGCGGGACTATCGAGCAGTTCTTC	CASSRGTIEQFF
NA	TRBD1	TRBV6-2/TRBV6-3	TRBJ2-1	TGTGCCAGCAGTCCGTTCCAGGGGGTCCCCTACAATGAGCAGTTCTTC	CASSPFQGVPYNEQFF
NA	NA	TRBV13	TRBJ2-7	TGTGCCAGCAGCTTCTACAGTGTATCGTACGAGCAGTACTTC	CASSFYSVSYEQYF
NA	NA	TRBV7-2	TRBJ2-1	TGTGCCAGCAGCTTAGGGGTTGAGGGTCGAAGATTCTTC	CASSLGVEGRRFF
NA	TRBD1	TRBV5-8	TRBJ1-2	TGTGCCAGCAGCCGGGACAGGGGACTTAGTGGCTACACCTTC	CASSRDRGLSGYTF
NA	NA	TRBV18	TRBJ2-1	TGTGCCAGCTCACTAAACAATGAGCAGTTCTTC	CASSLNNEQFF
NA	TRBD2	TRBV7-9	TRBJ2-3	TGTGCCAGCAGCCAACTCTCAGGGACTAGCGGGAGAACAGATACGCAGTATTTT	CASSQLSGTSGRTDTQYF
NA	TRBD1	TRBV24-1	TRBJ2-1	TGTGCCACCAGTGCCTCCGGGACAGGGGCCCAGGCTGAGCAGTTCTTC	CATSASGTGAQAEQFF